Below are 21 T cell receptor beta chains sequenced from a single sample in a study of cytomegalovirus exposure and HLA in healthy donors. Amplification used 60 Vbeta primers and 13 Jbeta primers. Assay: immunoSEQ multiplex PCR; the TCRdb copy retains only in-frame clones and omits some. Counted here are 200,000 or so clones, about 80% occurring once; the ten biggest clones make up approximately 2%. Sequencing was done on a sample of PBMCs. The receptor source for this set is a woman aged 18-29 years in good health and CMV-seropositive.

The chain recombines TRBV5-5 with TRBJ2-1; TRBD2 aligns across 7 bases. V was clipped by 5 bases and J by 8 bases; unmatched bases: 10. This CDR3 comprises 14 residues. Germline CDR1 and CDR2: SGHKS and YYEKEE (reference sequence). The CDR3 here is CASRPWTGGDEQFF. Written as DNA, the CDR3 is TGTGCCAGCAGGCCTTGGACGGGGGGAGATGAGCAGTTCTTC.

Only one count was recorded for this clone. The chain uses TRBV19 and TRBJ2-7; D remains unclear. The CDR3 runs 13 residues. From germline, CDR1 is LNHDA and CDR2 SQIVND (reference sequence). The V end was cut by 1 base, the J end by 6 bases, with 10 bases between. The CDR3 nucleotides are TGTGCCAGTAGTATAGGGGCCGGCGCCGAGCAGTACGTC. This codes for CASSIGAGAEQYV.

This clone has just one count. The J gene is TRBJ2-1, the V gene TRBV12-5; D may be TRBD2 (7 bases). V was clipped by 5 bases and J by 4 bases, with 27 bases between them. This CDR3 has 19 residues. Germline V gives CDR1 LGHNT, CDR2 FRNRAP. The CDR3 sequence is CASGAGIRGGPGGYNEQFF. The DNA of the CDR3 is TGTGCTAGTGGTGCTGGGATCAGAGGGGGGCCGGGGGGATACAATGAGCAGTTCTTC.

As for this clone: The CDR3 does not close with the conserved phenylalanine or tryptophan, likely indicating a read error. The rearrangement joins TRBV11-2 to TRBJ2-7, with 7 positions matching TRBD1. V dropped 6 bases and J dropped 5; count of bases not matched to a gene: 7. Germline V gene sequence: CDR1 SGHAT, CDR2 FQNNGV. This CDR3 has 13 amino acids. CDR3 sequence: CASRRTGVHEQYL. The CDR3 DNA is TGTGCCAGCAGGAGAACAGGGGTCCACGAGCAGTACCTC.

V gene TRBV4-3 combines with J gene TRBJ2-6; 11 bases are a match to TRBD1. Trimming took 3 bases from V and 6 from J; bases not matched to a gene: 1. Germline V gene lookup returns CDR1 LGHNA and CDR2 YSLEER. CDR3 length: 15 residues. For the CDR3, the DNA is TGCGCCAGCAGCCACGGACAGGGGGCGGCCAACGTCCTGACTTTC. Its translation: CASSHGQGAANVLTF.

The CDR3 bases are TGTGCCAGCAGCCAACAGACAGCAACTAATGAAAAACTGTTTTTT. Encoded protein: CASSQQTATNEKLFF. This chain connects TRBV4-2 to TRBJ1-4; possibly TRBD1 for D (5 bases). The CDR3 extends over 15 amino acids. V lost 2 bases, J lost 0 bases, and 7 bases lay in between. Germline CDR1 LGHNA, CDR2 YNFKEQ.

The chain combines TRBV2 with TRBJ2-3; 8 bases are shared with TRBD2. The CDR3 runs 15 residues. The V gene end was trimmed by 6 bases and the J gene end by 6 bases; junction bases not matched to a gene: 11. Germline V gene lookup returns CDR1 SNHLY and CDR2 FYNNEI. The CDR3 reads CASRDLVAGRDTQYF. Here the CDR3 DNA reads TGTGCCAGCAGAGACCTGGTAGCGGGGCGGGATACGCAGTATTTT.

This chain links TRBV11-2 with TRBJ1-4; possibly TRBD1 for D (5 bases). The CDR3 runs 14 residues. CDR1 and CDR2 from the germline V gene are SGHAT and FQNNGV. The V end lost 10 bases, the J end lost 0 bases, and 12 bases lay between the germline ends. The CDR3 DNA sequence: TGTGCCACCACTACAGGTGCAACTAATGAAAAACTGTTTTTT. Translating gives CATTTGATNEKLFF.

The genes are TRBV2 and TRBJ2-2, with 9 bases matching TRBD2. Germline assignment: CDR1 SNHLY and CDR2 FYNNEI. Trimming removed 6 bases from V and 6 bases from J; junction bases left unmatched: 8. CDR3 length: 15 amino acids. DNA for the CDR3: TGTGCCAGCAGGAGGGGGCGGGGGGGCGCCGGGGAGCTGTTTTTT. Its protein product is CASRRGRGGAGELFF.

The chain has TRBV5-6 and TRBJ1-6, with D perhaps TRBD1 (6 bases). The CDR3 runs to 15 residues. Germline CDR1 is SGHDT and CDR2 is YYEEEE. V was shortened by 0 bases and J by 8 bases, with 12 bases between the two germline ends. The CDR3 DNA follows: TGTGCCAGCAGCTTGGAAGAACAGGGTTATTCACCCCTCCACTTT. Translated: CASSLEEQGYSPLHF.

V usage is TRBV5-1 and J usage is TRBJ1-1; D gene uncertain. This CDR3 is 12 amino acids long. Trimming removed 7 bases at V and 0 bases at J, with 7 bases between. Germline lookup yields CDR1 SGHRS and CDR2 YFSETQ. The CDR3 reads CASYAMNTEAFF. In DNA, the CDR3 is TGCGCCAGCTATGCGATGAACACTGAAGCTTTCTTT.

The V call is TRBV19, the J call TRBJ1-5, with 8 bases that match TRBD1. The CDR3 extends over 15 amino acids. J lost 7 bases, V lost 5 bases, and 10 bases had no gene match. From germline, CDR1 is LNHDA and CDR2 SQIVND (reference sequence). CDR3 residues: CASSFRGRTGQPQHF. Here the CDR3 DNA reads TGTGCCAGTAGTTTCAGGGGGCGCACGGGGCAGCCCCAGCATTTT.

DNA for the CDR3: TGTGCCAGCAGTGAAAGGGGGGGGGTTTACGAGCAGTACTTC. Translated, it gives CASSERGGVYEQYF. The chain couples TRBV6-1 to TRBJ2-5; perhaps TRBD2 as D (7 bases). The DNA end lines up better with TRBJ2-7; the J call may be wrong. Germline V gives CDR1 MNHNS, CDR2 SASEGT. The CDR3 is 14 residues long.

This clone came up a few times. This rearrangement joins TRBV29-1 to TRBJ1-1; no reliable D call. The germline CDR1 and CDR2 sequences are SQVTM and ANQGSEA. Trimming took off 6 bases at V and 1 base at J, with 9 bases between the two ends. The CDR3 sequence is 12 residues long. DNA of the CDR3: TGCAGCGTGGCCACACAGAACACTGAAGCTTTCTTT. Translation: CSVATQNTEAFF.

This chain uses TRBV7-2 with TRBJ2-1, with 11 bases identical to TRBD2. CDR3 length equals 18 residues. Germline CDR1 SGHTA, CDR2 FQGNSA. J lost 4 bases, V lost 4 bases, and 12 bases had no gene match. Here the CDR3 reads CASSSLHLAGGRYNEQFF. For the CDR3, the DNA is TGTGCCAGCAGCTCATTGCATCTAGCGGGGGGACGGTACAATGAGCAGTTCTTC.

The rearrangement joins TRBV6-6 to TRBJ2-2; D is uncertain. Germline V lookup: CDR1 MNHNY, CDR2 SVGAGI (reference sequence). CDR3 length equals 14 residues. V dropped 8 bases and J dropped 0 bases, with 10 bases sitting between them. CDR3 coding DNA: TGTGCCAGCGCCCCGGGTGCGAACACCGGGGAGCTGTTTTTT. It encodes CASAPGANTGELFF.

This chain links TRBV6-1 with TRBJ1-2; 9 positions agree with TRBD1. This CDR3 spans 15 amino acids. Germline V gene lookup returns CDR1 MNHNS and CDR2 SASEGT. The V gene end was trimmed by 4 bases and the J gene end by 7 bases; junction bases not matched to a gene: 10. In DNA, the CDR3 is TGTGCCAGCAGTGCCCCGGGACAGGGAGTAAGTGGCTACACCTTC. The encoded protein is CASSAPGQGVSGYTF.

The rearrangement uses TRBV10-2 and TRBJ1-3, with a weak D call TRBD1 (5 bases). V lost 8 bases and J lost 6, with 14 bases in between. The CDR3 spans 13 residues. Germline lookup yields CDR1 WSHSY and CDR2 SAAADI. The CDR3 DNA is TGCGCCAGCTCCTGGGACTACGAAAACACCATATATTTT. This sequence encodes CASSWDYENTIYF.

The chain carries TRBV2 and TRBJ1-1, with D unresolved. CDR1 is SNHLY and CDR2 is FYNNEI in the germline V gene. This CDR3 spans 10 amino acids. V gave up 7 bases and J gave up 5 bases, with 5 bases separating them. In nucleotides, the CDR3 is TGTGCCAGCACCGGGACTGAAGCTTTCTTT. Its protein is CASTGTEAFF. Supplemented by reference TRBV2 and TRBJ1-1, the full variable domain reads EPEVTQTPSHQVTQMGQEVILRCVPISNHLYFYWYRQILGQKVEFLVSFYNNEISEKSEIFDDQFSVERPDGSNFTLKIRSTKLEDSAMYFCASTGTEAFFGQGTRLTVV.

The V gene is TRBV19, the J gene TRBJ1-2; D is possibly TRBD1 (6 bases). V lost 3 bases, J lost 4 bases, and 15 bases lay in between. Germline V gives CDR1 LNHDA, CDR2 SQIVND (reference sequence). The CDR3 has 15 residues. The CDR3 is CASSIEGQTFYGYTF. CDR3 in DNA: TGTGCCAGTAGTATCGAGGGACAAACTTTCTATGGCTACACCTTC.

The chain employs TRBV30 and TRBJ1-4; the D gene is possibly TRBD1 (5 bases). Looked up from germline, CDR1 is GTSNPN and CDR2 is SVGIG (reference sequence). The CDR3 loop spans 15 amino acids. V dropped 0 bases and J dropped 5 bases, with 13 bases sitting between them. The CDR3 reads CAWSVLGRVNEKLFF. The CDR3 bases are TGTGCCTGGAGTGTACTCGGCAGGGTGAATGAAAAACTGTTTTTT.